This T cell receptor (beta chain) comes out of a study of CD8 T cells in ankylosing spondylitis. Whole-study findings and limits: Disease-linked clones bore a CD8+ phenotype, appearing relatively rarely in peripheral blood. Seemingly distinctive of ankylosing spondylitis blood was a TCR beta motif formed by eight highly homologous variants. As reported, disease-linked clones showed significant enrichment in matched ankylosing spondylitis synovial fluid. Previous work reported some of these motif variants in the synovial fluid and blood of reactive arthritis.

Deletions cut 0 bases from V and 6 bases from J, with 6 bases between. The CDR3 is 13 amino acids. The V gene's germline CDR1 is SGDLS and CDR2 YYNGEE. Using quantitative 5'-RACE with molecular barcodes, the authors made TCR beta libraries. Each CDR3 protein gets one entry after TCRdb re-called the 5' RACE reads with MiXCR. The repertoire holds about 800,000 distinct CDR3 sequences, approximately 12% seen once, with roughly 0.51% in the top ten. Comments on this clonotype: Its antigen is still unknown.

This chain uses TRBV9 with TRBJ2-2; no firm D call. The sample comprised blood, either unsorted or a sorted T cell fraction (not recorded which). This TCR derives from a male donor with ankylosing spondylitis. This CDR3 is CASSVVWAGELFF. CDR3 sequence (DNA): TGTGCCAGCAGCGTAGTCTGGGCCGGGGAGCTGTTTTTT.